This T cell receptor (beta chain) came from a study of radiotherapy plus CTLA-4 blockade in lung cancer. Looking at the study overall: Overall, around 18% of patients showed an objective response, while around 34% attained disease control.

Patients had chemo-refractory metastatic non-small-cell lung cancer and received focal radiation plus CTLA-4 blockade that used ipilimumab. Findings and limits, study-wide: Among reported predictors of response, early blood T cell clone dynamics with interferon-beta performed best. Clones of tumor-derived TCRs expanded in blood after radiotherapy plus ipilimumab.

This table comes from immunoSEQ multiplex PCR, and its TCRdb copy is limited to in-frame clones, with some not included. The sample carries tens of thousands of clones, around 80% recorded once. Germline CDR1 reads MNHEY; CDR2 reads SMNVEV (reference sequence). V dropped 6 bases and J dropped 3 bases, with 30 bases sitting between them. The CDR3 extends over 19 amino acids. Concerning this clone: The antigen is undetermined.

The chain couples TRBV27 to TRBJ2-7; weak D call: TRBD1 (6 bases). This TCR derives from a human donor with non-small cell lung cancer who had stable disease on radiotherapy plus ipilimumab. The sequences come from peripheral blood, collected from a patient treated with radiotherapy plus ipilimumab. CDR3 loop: CASSRCLLRQDVSLYEQYV. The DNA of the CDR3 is TGTGCCAGCAGCCGATGCCTCTTAAGACAGGACGTTAGCCTCTACGAGCAGTACGTC.